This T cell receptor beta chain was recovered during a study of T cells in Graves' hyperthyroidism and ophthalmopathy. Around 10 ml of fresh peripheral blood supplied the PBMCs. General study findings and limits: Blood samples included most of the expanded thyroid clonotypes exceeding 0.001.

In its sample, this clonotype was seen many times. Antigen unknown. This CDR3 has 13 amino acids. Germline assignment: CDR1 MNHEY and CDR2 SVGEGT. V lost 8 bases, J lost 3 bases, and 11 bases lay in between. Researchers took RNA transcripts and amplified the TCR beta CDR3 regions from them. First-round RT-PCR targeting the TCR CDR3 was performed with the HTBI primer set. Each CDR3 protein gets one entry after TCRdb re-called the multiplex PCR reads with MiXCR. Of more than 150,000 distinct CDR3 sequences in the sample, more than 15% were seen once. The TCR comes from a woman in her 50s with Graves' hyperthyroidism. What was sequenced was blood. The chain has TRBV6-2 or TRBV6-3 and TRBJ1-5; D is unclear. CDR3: CASGGAPNQPQHF. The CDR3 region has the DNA TGTGCCAGCGGTGGAGCCCCCAATCAGCCCCAGCATTTT.